Listed below are T cell receptor beta chains from one sample, sequenced in a study of shared clonotypes between healthy human individuals. Produced via immunoSEQ multiplex PCR; TCRdb's table is partial and in-frame only. This table has some 2,400,000 clones, under 97% appearing once. The material sequenced was naive CD4+ T cells sorted from blood. Every receptor here comes from a man aged 18 to 30 in good health. CDR3s leave out the opening cysteine and the closing phenylalanine or tryptophan. Fields, in order: V gene, D gene, J gene, CDR3 protein. The D gene is left open where the match is weak.

TRBV5-1	-	TRBJ1-4	ASSLERSNEKLF
TRBV5-1	-	TRBJ2-3	ASRPGLSTDTQY
TRBV5-1	-	TRBJ2-5	ASDQGPPGAETQY
TRBV7-2	-	TRBJ1-2	ASSYLGVGGGYT
TRBV5-1	-	TRBJ1-2	ASSPEGGVYGYT
TRBV29-1	-	TRBJ1-2	SADRLLSYGYT
TRBV6-1	-	TRBJ1-5	ASSEAQRQPQH
TRBV10-3	-	TRBJ1-2	AISESWMGDGYT
TRBV5-1	-	TRBJ2-7	ASSDRRGRYEQY
TRBV10-3	TRBD2	TRBJ2-7	AISASGKDEQY
TRBV27	-	TRBJ2-3	ASSLTGVETDTQY
TRBV5-4	-	TRBJ2-7	ASSSNTYEQY
TRBV7-9	-	TRBJ1-5	ASSLMGNSNQPQH
TRBV5-1	-	TRBJ1-4	ASGRGATNEKLF
TRBV6-6	TRBD1	TRBJ1-2	ASSYDGTGGVYGYT
TRBV11-3	TRBD2	TRBJ2-1	ASSLGGLAGYNEQF
TRBV6-5	-	TRBJ1-6	ASTIQGNSPLH
TRBV10-3	-	TRBJ1-2	AISDPYGYT
TRBV18	-	TRBJ2-7	ASSPSSQAYEQY
TRBV6-6	-	TRBJ1-1	ASSWGGGLNTEAF
TRBV20-1	-	TRBJ2-7	SAASFYEQY
TRBV7-2	-	TRBJ2-7	ASSFDGSSYEQY
TRBV29-1	-	TRBJ2-7	SVTGSSYEQY
TRBV5-6	TRBD2	TRBJ2-1	ASSLEGLARPYNEQF
TRBV11-2	-	TRBJ1-1	ASSQNSRTEAF
TRBV7-9	TRBD1	TRBJ1-5	ASSQTGGGNQPQH
TRBV2	-	TRBJ1-1	ASSEITIGSSSEAF
TRBV27	TRBD1	TRBJ1-2	ASSPRQGSRYGYT
TRBV6-5	-	TRBJ1-2	ASSRPGGDYGYT
TRBV9	TRBD2	TRBJ2-1	ASSVASSGRERSTYNEQF
TRBV6-5	-	TRBJ2-5	ASSPSGTQETQY
TRBV7-9	-	TRBJ2-7	ASSLGTLVTYEQY
TRBV5-5	TRBD1	TRBJ1-2	ASSSTGIDYGYT
TRBV4-2	-	TRBJ1-1	ASSQEEVTEAF
TRBV9	-	TRBJ1-6	ASSALYNSPLH
TRBV9	-	TRBJ1-2	ASSVEGEGYT
TRBV12-2	-	TRBJ2-4	ASRLATEAGGRNIQY
TRBV30	-	TRBJ1-1	AWSYGDTEAF
TRBV5-1	-	TRBJ2-3	ASSPVAGGSTDTQY
TRBV19	TRBD1	TRBJ1-1	AIPQGTEAF
TRBV9	TRBD1	TRBJ2-3	ASSIRTGDTDTQY
TRBV6-5	-	TRBJ2-1	ASSPGRGNEQF
TRBV2	TRBD1	TRBJ1-2	ASSEGQETR
TRBV29-1	TRBD1	TRBJ1-3	SFTSRGGNTIY
TRBV6-4	-	TRBJ1-6	ASRALSSYNSPLH
TRBV11-3	-	TRBJ2-3	ASSLGSSTDTQY
TRBV5-4	TRBD2	TRBJ2-1	ASSHAGLAGELHEQF
TRBV5-1	TRBD2	TRBJ2-1	ASSLDLAGGGNEQF
TRBV5-1	TRBD1	TRBJ1-1	ASSLAGRQGEAF
TRBV5-4	-	TRBJ1-6	ASSFENSPLH
TRBV7-2	-	TRBJ1-2	ASSLAAAYGYT